What follows are 23 T cell receptor beta chains derived from one specimen sequenced in a study of memory CD4+ T cells and cytomegalovirus serostatus. The sort gate was single viable CD3+CD4+CD8-CD45RO+ cells for memory CD4+ T cells. TCRdb's table, derived via immunoSEQ multiplex PCR, lists solely in-frame clones and lacks some. In the table there are about 92,000 clones, roughly 80% of which are singletons. Sequenced sample: memory CD4+ T cells from blood. These TCRs come from an adult in good health and CMV-seropositive.

This rearrangement joins TRBV7-8 to TRBJ2-2; D possibly corresponds to TRBD2 (6 bases). In germline, CDR1 is SGHVS, CDR2 FQNEAQ. CDR3 size: 15 residues. Trimming took 2 bases from V and 9 from J, leaving 16 bases between them. The CDR3 DNA reads as TGTGCCAGCAGCTTACCTGGCGGGGTTGGGTGGGAGCTGTTTTTT. It codes for CASSLPGGVGWELFF.

The chain has TRBV9 and TRBJ2-1, with D hard to call. The CDR3 runs to 15 residues. CDR1 is SGDLS and CDR2 is YYNGEE in the germline V gene. Trimming removed 0 bases at V and 0 bases at J, with 7 bases between. CDR3 protein: CASSVDLISYNEQFF. In DNA, the CDR3 is TGTGCCAGCAGCGTAGACTTAATCTCCTACAATGAGCAGTTCTTC.

The gene calls are TRBV7-9 and TRBJ1-3; no firm D call. Trimming removed 7 bases at V and 4 bases at J, with 11 bases between. CDR1 and CDR2 from the germline V gene are SEHNR and FQNEAQ (reference sequence). The CDR3 has 13 residues. CDR3 DNA: TGTGCCAGCAAGAGGGCGGAGGGAAACACCATATATTTT. Translation: CASKRAEGNTIYF.

The chain carries TRBV6-5 and TRBJ2-3; D could derive from TRBD1 or TRBD2 (5 bases each). The CDR3 length is 14 residues. The ends were cut back, 5 bases at V and 2 bases at J, with 11 bases in the middle. Looked up from germline, CDR1 is MNHEY and CDR2 is SVGAGI. CDR3 region: CASSPRDLTDTQYF. The CDR3, as DNA: TGTGCCAGCAGTCCCCGGGACCTCACAGATACGCAGTATTTT.

The V gene is TRBV11-2, the J gene TRBJ2-1; D perhaps matches TRBD1 (5 bases). The V gene's germline CDR1 is SGHAT and CDR2 FQNNGV. Deletions cut 6 bases from V and 4 bases from J, with 19 bases between. The CDR3 consists of 16 residues. The CDR3 is CASSPREGAGYNEQFF. The CDR3 nucleotides read TGTGCCAGCAGTCCCCGTGAAGGGGCAGGATACAATGAGCAGTTCTTC.

The chain uses TRBV5-1 and TRBJ2-3; 8 bases line up with TRBD1. The V gene's germline CDR1 is SGHRS and CDR2 YFSETQ. The CDR3 runs to 14 residues. The junction had 2 bases not matched to a gene; V was cut back by 3 bases and J by 2 bases. The CDR3: CASSWTGFTDTQYF. The DNA for the CDR3 is TGCGCCAGCAGCTGGACAGGGTTCACAGATACGCAGTATTTT.

The rearrangement links TRBV30 to TRBJ2-1, with 15 bases fitting TRBD2. The CDR3 runs 17 residues. With V trimmed by 0 bases and J by 4 bases, 4 bases remained unmatched. CDR1 GTSNPN and CDR2 SVGIG come from the germline V gene (reference sequence). CDR3: CAWSVPGLAGGYNEQFF. DNA for the CDR3: TGTGCCTGGAGTGTCCCGGGACTAGCGGGAGGATACAATGAGCAGTTCTTC.

This chain connects TRBV7-9 to TRBJ2-1; no reliable D call. V lost 2 bases and J lost 7, with 9 bases in between. This CDR3 has 13 residues. Germline CDR1 SEHNR, CDR2 FQNEAQ (reference sequence). The CDR3 reads CASSLWEKNEQFF. The CDR3 nucleotides read TGTGCCAGCAGCTTATGGGAAAAGAATGAGCAGTTCTTC.

This clone was observed a handful of times. This chain uses TRBV29-1 with TRBJ1-5, with D perhaps matching TRBD1 (5 bases). CDR1 is SQVTM and CDR2 is ANQGSEA in the germline V gene. Trimming took 5 bases from V and 0 from J, leaving 8 bases between them. The CDR3 is 13 residues long. DNA of the CDR3: TGCAGCGTTCAGGGAGATAGCAATCAGCCCCAGCATTTT. This sequence encodes CSVQGDSNQPQHF.

This chain uses TRBV5-4 with TRBJ2-3, with 10 bases that match TRBD2. Germline V gene data show CDR1 as SGHNT and CDR2 as YYREEE (reference sequence). The V and J ends lost 3 bases and 3 bases, in that order; junction bases with no gene match: 4. The CDR3 is made up of 15 amino acids. In DNA, the CDR3 is TGTGCCAGCAGCTCGAAGCGGGAGGGTACAGATACGCAGTATTTT. Translating it yields CASSSKREGTDTQYF.

The chain uses TRBV29-1 and TRBJ2-2, with TRBD2 matching over 8 bases. J gave up 5 bases and V 2 bases, and 4 bases lay outside the gene matches. The CDR3 is 14 amino acids. Germline CDR1 is SQVTM and CDR2 is ANQGSEA. The chain's CDR3 is CSVEKLADTGELFF. CDR3 bases: TGCAGCGTTGAAAAACTAGCGGATACCGGGGAGCTGTTTTTT.

Comment on this clone: One end of the junction varies from germline; a read error may be responsible. The V and J genes are TRBV29-1 and TRBJ1-2, with D possibly matching TRBD1 (6 bases). Per germline, CDR1 SQVTM and CDR2 ANQGSEA. The CDR3 spans 14 residues. CDR3 protein: CSVEAMPTGGGYTF. The CDR3 coding sequence is TGCAGCGTCGAAGCGATGCCGACAGGCGGGGGCTACACCTTC.

In DNA form, the CDR3 reads TGTGCCAGCAGCTCGACAGGATCCTCCACTGAAGCTTTCTTT. Its protein product is CASSSTGSSTEAFF. The chain joins TRBV7-6 to TRBJ1-1; a weak D match, TRBD1 (6 bases). Trimming cost V 4 bases and J 4 bases, with 13 bases left between them. Germline CDR1 SGHVS, CDR2 FNYEAQ. The CDR3 spans 14 residues.

This clone was counted between two and nine times. This chain connects TRBV7-9 to TRBJ2-7; D may be TRBD1 (6 bases). Germline CDR1 SEHNR, CDR2 FQNEAQ (reference sequence). This CDR3 region has 16 residues. Trimming took off 3 bases at V and 0 bases at J, with 15 bases between the two ends. CDR3 region: CASSFDTGPVSYEQYF. In DNA form, the CDR3 reads TGTGCCAGCAGCTTTGATACAGGGCCGGTCTCCTACGAGCAGTACTTC.

The V call is TRBV2, the J call TRBJ1-1, with TRBD1 as a possible D gene (6 bases). Trimming cost V 4 bases and J 5 bases, with 17 bases left between them. CDR1 is SNHLY, CDR2 FYNNEI, per germline. The CDR3 covers 15 residues. The CDR3 region has the DNA TGTGCCAGCAGTGCTGAGGGGGGGGCGGGTACTGAAGCTTTCTTT. Protein: CASSAEGGAGTEAFF. The entire variable domain, with the rest obtained from reference TRBV2 and TRBJ1-1, is as follows: EPEVTQTPSHQVTQMGQEVILRCVPISNHLYFYWYRQILGQKVEFLVSFYNNEISEKSEIFDDQFSVERPDGSNFTLKIRSTKLEDSAMYFCASSAEGGAGTEAFFGQGTRLTVV.

In this sample, this clone turned up a few times. V is TRBV29-1 and J is TRBJ2-1, with D possibly TRBD2 on 6 matching bases. V lost 1 base, J lost 0 bases, and 10 bases lay in between. CDR1 is SQVTM, CDR2 ANQGSEA, per germline. This CDR3 region has 15 residues. This CDR3 is CSVEVGSRSYNEQFF. CDR3 nucleotide sequence: TGCAGCGTTGAAGTCGGGAGTCGCTCCTACAATGAGCAGTTCTTC.

The chain employs TRBV7-2 and TRBJ1-5, with D unclear. The CDR3 sequence is 13 residues long. Trimming pared 5 bases from V and 4 bases from J, leaving 9 bases between. Per germline, CDR1 SGHTA and CDR2 FQGNSA. The CDR3 bases are TGTGCCAGCAGCCCGTACGTAAATCAGCCCCAGCATTTT. It is translated as CASSPYVNQPQHF.

The rearrangement uses TRBV7-9 and TRBJ2-3; D is unclear. V lost 5 bases and J 3 bases, leaving 12 bases between the germline ends. The CDR3 is 14 residues long. Germline assignment: CDR1 SEHNR and CDR2 FQNEAQ (reference sequence). The CDR3 bases are TGTGCCAGCAGCCGACTCGTATTGACAGATACGCAGTATTTT. This translates into CASSRLVLTDTQYF.

The chain carries TRBV18 and TRBJ2-3; D unclear. Trimming took 2 bases from V and 5 from J, leaving 8 bases between them. The germline CDR1 and CDR2 sequences are KGHSH and LQKENI. CDR3 length: 13 amino acids. DNA of the CDR3: TGTGCCAGCTCACCAGGGTTTAGAGATACGCAGTATTTT. Residues: CASSPGFRDTQYF. Full variable domain (rest looked up from reference TRBV18 and TRBJ2-3): NAGVMQNPRHLVRRRGQEARLRCSPMKGHSHVYWYRQLPEEGLKFMVYLQKENIIDESGMPKERFSAEFPKEGPSILRIQQVVRGDSAAYFCASSPGFRDTQYFGPGTRLTVL.

The chain recombines TRBV5-4 with TRBJ2-5; D is possibly TRBD1 (5 bases). The germline gives CDR1 SGHNT, CDR2 YYREEE (reference sequence). CDR3 length: 13 amino acids. V was trimmed by 1 base and J by 5 bases, leaving 9 bases between them. The CDR3 is CASSLTGVETQYF. In nucleotides, the CDR3 is TGTGCCAGCAGCTTGACAGGTGTTGAGACCCAGTACTTC.

This chain connects TRBV9 to TRBJ2-1; the D gene is possibly TRBD2 (6 bases). CDR3 length: 13 residues. CDR1 is SGDLS and CDR2 is YYNGEE in the germline V gene. V was pared by 2 bases and J by 12 bases, with 15 bases between. CDR3 in amino acids: CASSVLPSVVQFF. The CDR3 DNA reads as TGTGCCAGCAGCGTGCTGCCTAGCGTAGTGCAGTTCTTC. Full variable domain (outside the CDR3, taken from reference TRBV9 and TRBJ2-1): DSGVTQTPKHLITATGQRVTLRCSPRSGDLSVYWYQQSLDQGLQFLIQYYNGEERAKGNILERFSAQQFPDLHSELNLSSLELGDSALYFCASSVLPSVVQFFGPGTRLTVL.

V gene TRBV5-1 combines with J gene TRBJ2-2; TRBD2 matches 10 bases. The CDR3 consists of 15 residues. V lost 0 bases, J lost 5 bases, and 1 base stayed unmatched. Germline V gene data show CDR1 as SGHRS and CDR2 as YFSETQ. This CDR3 is CASSLEGLATGELFF. The CDR3 DNA follows: TGCGCCAGCAGCTTGGAGGGACTAGCGACCGGGGAGCTGTTTTTT.

The genes are TRBV5-1 and TRBJ2-1; no definite D call. Germline CDR1 is SGHRS and CDR2 is YFSETQ. The CDR3 has 12 amino acids. V gave up 2 bases and J gave up 5 bases, with 5 bases separating them. The CDR3 spells CASSLQNNEQFF. The CDR3 DNA is TGCGCCAGCAGCTTACAGAACAATGAGCAGTTCTTC.